A single sample gave rise to the 24 T cell receptor beta chains below, sequenced in a study of shared clonotypes between healthy human individuals. Clones were sequenced by immunoSEQ multiplex PCR, and TCRdb holds only the in-frame ones, with some missing. The sample has 2.5 million or so clones, over 85% seen once. Sequenced: naive CD4+ T cells sorted from blood. Stated subset: CD45RA+ positively selected. These receptors were taken from a man aged 18 to 35 in good health.

The chain combines TRBV9 with TRBJ1-1; no definite D call. Trimming shortened V by 0 bases and J by 7 bases, and 19 bases separated the two germline ends. Germline V gene sequence: CDR1 SGDLS, CDR2 YYNGEE. The CDR3 has 16 amino acids. DNA for the CDR3: TGTGCCAGCAGCGTAGAGTCCCTCGGCAGCGCTAATGAAGCTTTCTTT. Protein: CASSVESLGSANEAFF.

The chain uses TRBV10-1 and TRBJ2-2; D possibly matches TRBD1 or TRBD2 (5 bases each). Germline CDR1 reads WNHNN; CDR2 reads SYGVQD (reference sequence). The CDR3 runs 14 residues. V was shortened by 5 bases and J by 6 bases, with 13 bases between the two germline ends. This CDR3 is CASSIAMGAGELFF. Here the CDR3 DNA reads TGCGCCAGCAGTATTGCGATGGGGGCCGGGGAGCTGTTTTTT.

V is TRBV7-9 and J is TRBJ2-7, with D perhaps matching TRBD2 (5 bases). V was trimmed by 5 bases and J by 5 bases, leaving 19 bases between them. From germline, CDR1 is SEHNR and CDR2 FQNEAQ (reference sequence). The CDR3 is made up of 15 amino acids. Written as DNA, the CDR3 is TGTGCCAGCAGCCCGAGACAACCTGAGGGTAACGAGCAGTACTTC. Its translation: CASSPRQPEGNEQYF.

This chain connects TRBV7-8 to TRBJ1-1; tentative D call: TRBD1 (5 bases). Trimming removed 5 bases from V and 2 bases from J, with 9 bases in between. The V gene's germline CDR1 is SGHVS and CDR2 FQNEAQ. This CDR3 comprises 13 residues. The CDR3 bases are TGTGCCAGCAGCATGACAGTAAACACTGAAGCTTTCTTT. It is translated as CASSMTVNTEAFF.

This clone was recorded once. This chain joins TRBV5-4 and TRBJ1-4; 9 nucleotides align to TRBD1. V shed 1 base, J shed 5 bases, and the junction held 3 bases outside the gene matches. The length of the CDR3 is 15 residues. Germline V gene sequence: CDR1 SGHNT, CDR2 YYREEE (reference sequence). The CDR3 DNA follows: TGTGCCAGCAGCTTGAGGACAGGGGCAAATGAAAAACTGTTTTTT. The encoded protein is CASSLRTGANEKLFF. The entire variable domain, with the rest obtained from reference TRBV5-4 and TRBJ1-4, is as follows: ETGVTQSPTHLIKTRGQQVTLRCSSQSGHNTVSWYQQALGQGPQFIFQYYREEENGRGNFPPRFSGLQFPNYSSELNVNALELDDSALYLCASSLRTGANEKLFFGSGTQLSVL.

The chain combines TRBV25-1 with TRBJ1-1; D possibly corresponds to TRBD1 (6 bases). The germline V and J ends were trimmed by 6 bases and 6 bases, with 17 bases remaining between them. The CDR3 covers 14 residues. Germline CDR1 MGHDK, CDR2 SYGVNS. The CDR3 sequence: CASRTNTGFAEAFF. CDR3 sequence (DNA): TGTGCCAGCAGGACAAATACAGGGTTTGCTGAAGCTTTCTTT.

V usage is TRBV18 and J usage is TRBJ2-3; 8 bases are shared with TRBD2. Looked up from germline, CDR1 is KGHSH and CDR2 is LQKENI. The J segment lost 4 bases and the V segment lost 1 base, leaving 1 base of the junction unmatched. The CDR3 has 14 residues. The CDR3, as DNA: TGTGCCAGCTCACCACTGACTAGCGCAGATACGCAGTATTTT. This sequence encodes CASSPLTSADTQYF.

V usage is TRBV18 and J usage is TRBJ2-7; D possibly corresponds to TRBD2 (6 bases). The V end was cut by 1 base, the J end by 4 bases, with 17 bases between. CDR3 size: 16 residues. Germline V gene sequence: CDR1 KGHSH, CDR2 LQKENI. CDR3 loop: CASSPQHGTVQYEQYF. DNA for the CDR3: TGTGCCAGCTCACCACAGCATGGGACTGTGCAATACGAGCAGTACTTC. The full variable domain, in which reference TRBV18 and TRBJ2-7 provide the parts outside the CDR3, is NAGVMQNPRHLVRRRGQEARLRCSPMKGHSHVYWYRQLPEEGLKFMVYLQKENIIDESGMPKERFSAEFPKEGPSILRIQQVVRGDSAAYFCASSPQHGTVQYEQYFGPGTRLTVT.

The CDR3 loop reads CASSYSEGEQFF. CDR3 nucleotide sequence: TGTGCCAGCAGTTACTCCGAGGGGGAGCAGTTCTTC. The V and J genes are TRBV6-5 and TRBJ2-1; tentatively, D is TRBD1 or TRBD2 (5 bases each). Germline V gene data show CDR1 as MNHEY and CDR2 as SVGAGI. V lost 0 bases to trimming and J lost 10 bases, with 7 bases between them. CDR3 length: 12 amino acids.

The CDR3 loop reads CASAGGLIPYEQYF. The CDR3 bases are TGTGCCAGCGCAGGGGGCCTCATTCCCTACGAGCAGTACTTC. The rearrangement uses TRBV7-2 and TRBJ2-7, with 8 bases matching TRBD1. This CDR3 spans 14 amino acids. Germline V gives CDR1 SGHTA, CDR2 FQGNSA. The trim removed 8 bases at V and 2 bases at J, leaving 8 bases unmatched. Based on the CDR3 plus reference TRBV7-2 and TRBJ2-7, the full variable domain is GAGVSQSPSNKVTEKGKDVELRCDPISGHTALYWYRQSLGQGLEFLIYFQGNSAPDKSGLPSDRFSAERTGGSVSTLTIQRTQQEDSAVYLCASAGGLIPYEQYFGPGTRLTVT.

As to this clone: Other DNA sequences in this sample translate to the same CDR3. V gene TRBV5-4 combines with J gene TRBJ1-5; tentatively, D is TRBD1 (6 bases). CDR1 and CDR2 (germline): SGHNT, YYREEE (reference sequence). The CDR3 loop spans 13 amino acids. Trimming took off 0 bases at V and 7 bases at J, with 8 bases between the two ends. The CDR3 loop reads CASSLEGGQPQHF. The DNA of the CDR3 is TGTGCCAGCAGCTTGGAGGGGGGACAGCCCCAGCATTTT.

The CDR3 protein is CASSEVAWEAGNTIYF. CDR3 bases: TGTGCCAGCAGTGAAGTGGCCTGGGAAGCCGGAAACACCATATATTTT. The chain is built from TRBV6-1 and TRBJ1-3; D is ambiguous. The germline V and J ends were trimmed by 1 base and 4 bases, with 14 bases remaining between them. The CDR3 is made up of 16 amino acids. Germline CDR1 reads MNHNS; CDR2 reads SASEGT.

The count of this clone is one. The CDR3 region is CASSRSDTQYF. Here the CDR3 DNA reads TGTGCCAGCAGCCGATCAGATACGCAGTATTTT. V is TRBV11-2 and J is TRBJ2-3; no clear D. Looked up from germline, CDR1 is SGHAT and CDR2 is FQNNGV. The length of the CDR3 is 11 residues. Trimming removed 5 bases at V and 4 bases at J, with 4 bases between.

Only one count was recorded for this clone. The CDR3 nucleotides are TGTGCCAGCAGCCCCCGACTAGCGGGAGAGGCAGAGACCCAGTACTTC. The encoded protein is CASSPRLAGEAETQYF. The chain carries TRBV9 and TRBJ2-5; 12 bases are shared with TRBD2. The V segment lost 4 bases and the J segment 4 bases; nucleotides outside the gene matches: 8. Looked up from germline, CDR1 is SGDLS and CDR2 is YYNGEE. The CDR3 consists of 16 residues.

This clone is a singleton in its sample. The genes are TRBV5-6 and TRBJ1-3; D call uncertain. This CDR3 has 15 residues. The V and J ends lost 0 bases and 4 bases respectively, with 11 bases between them. Germline CDR1 SGHDT, CDR2 YYEEEE. The CDR3 DNA follows: TGTGCCAGCAGCTTGGAAGTGGGATACGGAAACACCATATATTTT. This gives the protein CASSLEVGYGNTIYF.

The chain couples TRBV30 to TRBJ2-5; D possibly uses TRBD1 or TRBD2 (6 bases each). This CDR3 contains 16 residues. V was trimmed by 4 bases and J by 1 base, leaving 19 bases between them. In germline, CDR1 is GTSNPN, CDR2 SVGIG (reference sequence). In DNA form, the CDR3 reads TGTGCCTGGACTAGGGGGGCCCCTGACATCCAAGAGACCCAGTACTTC. Amino acid sequence: CAWTRGAPDIQETQYF.

The J gene is TRBJ1-6, the V gene TRBV19, with TRBD1 matching 7 bases. The germline V gene encodes CDR1 LNHDA and CDR2 SQIVND (reference sequence). Trimming took 3 bases from V and 10 from J; bases not matched to a gene: 9. This CDR3 spans 15 amino acids. Here the CDR3 reads CASSIGQGVRSPLHF. In DNA form, the CDR3 reads TGTGCCAGTAGTATCGGGCAGGGGGTTAGGTCACCCCTCCACTTT.

The chain uses TRBV18 and TRBJ1-1; D may be TRBD1 (5 bases). The CDR3 consists of 19 residues. The V gene's germline CDR1 is KGHSH and CDR2 LQKENI. The V end lost 4 bases, the J end lost 4 bases, and 28 bases lay between the germline ends. The CDR3 coding sequence is TGTGCCAGCTCACAGGGTGGTTCCGGGACTCCTGGGAGGAGCACTGAAGCTTTCTTT. Residues: CASSQGGSGTPGRSTEAFF.

V gene TRBV12-2 combines with J gene TRBJ2-7. TRBV12-2 is labeled a pseudogene. This CDR3 region has 13 residues. CDR3 sequence (DNA): TGTGCAAGTCGCTTCTATGGGTCCTACGAGCAGTACTTC. This encodes CASRFYGSYEQYF.

The V and J genes are TRBV18 and TRBJ2-1, with 9 bases lining up with TRBD2. Per the germline V gene, CDR1 is KGHSH and CDR2 is LQKENI. V shed 0 bases, J shed 4 bases, and the junction held 7 bases outside the gene matches. The CDR3 loop spans 17 amino acids. The CDR3 is CASSPPGSGGPYNEQFF. The CDR3 DNA reads TGTGCCAGCTCACCACCCGGGAGCGGGGGGCCTTACAATGAGCAGTTCTTC.

A remark on this clone: Additional DNA sequences in this sample encode the identical CDR3. This rearrangement joins TRBV2 to TRBJ2-2; D is ambiguous. V gave up 7 bases and J gave up 1 base, with 7 bases separating them. The CDR3 loop spans 13 amino acids. CDR1 and CDR2 from the germline V gene are SNHLY and FYNNEI. The CDR3 sequence is CASMSENTGELFF. CDR3 nucleotides: TGTGCCAGCATGTCCGAGAACACCGGGGAGCTGTTTTTT.

In DNA form, the CDR3 reads TGTGCCACCAGCCGCTCTGGAGGGTTCTACAATGAGCAGTTCTTC. Amino acids: CATSRSGGFYNEQFF. J is TRBJ2-1 and V is TRBV15, with a possible D match to TRBD2 (6 bases). V lost 5 bases and J lost 3, with 14 bases in between. This CDR3 contains 15 residues. The germline gives CDR1 LNHNV, CDR2 YYDKDF (reference sequence).

The V call is TRBV5-1, the J call TRBJ2-7, with TRBD2 matching over 7 bases. V lost 1 base to trimming and J lost 3 bases; unmatched junction nucleotides: 13. CDR3 length: 17 residues. From germline, CDR1 is SGHRS and CDR2 YFSETQ. CDR3 nucleotide sequence: TGCGCCAGCAGCTTGCCAGACCCACGGGAGGTGGACTACGAGCAGTACTTC. This encodes CASSLPDPREVDYEQYF. The complete variable domain, with remaining parts taken from reference TRBV5-1 and TRBJ2-7, reads KAGVTQTPRYLIKTRGQQVTLSCSPISGHRSVSWYQQTPGQGLQFLFEYFSETQRNKGNFPGRFSGRQFSNSRSEMNVSTLELGDSALYLCASSLPDPREVDYEQYFGPGTRLTVT.

The rearrangement joins TRBV5-1 to TRBJ1-6; D not resolved. The CDR3 length is 15 residues. Trimming pared 1 base from V and 5 bases from J, leaving 10 bases between. Germline CDR1 SGHRS, CDR2 YFSETQ. CDR3 coding DNA: TGCGCCAGCAGCTTGTCATTCCAGGATAATTCACCCCTCCACTTT. It yields the protein CASSLSFQDNSPLHF.